This T cell receptor beta chain stems from a study of neoadjuvant nivolumab and ipilimumab in lung cancer. Profiling relied on immunoSEQ multiplex PCR, and the TCRdb table lists in-frame clones only, not all of them. The sample holds more than 1,000 clones; 84% are singletons and the top ten take around 6.4%. This CDR3 region has 13 residues. Germline V gene lookup returns CDR1 SEHNR and CDR2 FQNEAQ (reference sequence). Trimming pared 5 bases from V and 4 bases from J, leaving 11 bases between. Remarks on this clone: The target antigen is unknown.

Whole-study findings and limits: TCR receptors were sequenced in few samples.

The V and J genes are TRBV7-9 and TRBJ1-2; a weak D match, TRBD1 (6 bases). This specimen was adjacent normal lung tissue, taken after neoadjuvant nivolumab, alone or with ipilimumab, at or shortly before surgery. The TCR originated in an adult with non-small cell lung cancer. The CDR3 loop reads CASSLGQFYGYTF. DNA of the CDR3: TGTGCCAGCAGCCTAGGACAGTTCTATGGCTACACCTTC.